Each of the 20 T cell receptor beta chains below was sequenced from the same sample in a study of blood T cells in healthy people across ages (dated by TCRdb to the mid-2010s). Library preparation employed 5' RACE. TCRdb shows the sequencer as Illumina HiSeq 2500. A second PCR of about 6 to 11 cycles was run with a J-beta primer mix and a sample-barcoded 5' primer. TCRdb's own reprocessing of the public reads used fastp at Q25 and MiXCR and kept productive beta chains. Every CDR3 protein is listed once, alongside the most common genes and DNA of its rows. The sample table records around 650,000 distinct CDR3 sequences; 35% to 50% of these occur just once. The ten largest clones take up 25% to 30% of the sample. Source material: blood. The receptor set was obtained from a man older than 75 in good health.

The chain recombines TRBV6-1 with TRBJ2-5; D is ambiguous. Germline assignment: CDR1 MNHNS and CDR2 SASEGT. The CDR3 is made up of 13 amino acids. Trimming pared 5 bases from V and 5 bases from J, leaving 12 bases between. The CDR3, as DNA: TGTGCCAGCAGTAAATTTTCCATTGAGACCCAGTACTTC. As protein: CASSKFSIETQYF.

The rearrangement uses TRBV29-1 and TRBJ2-4, with 10 nucleotides matching TRBD1. The J call may be wrong; the DNA end is better matched by TRBJ2-7. Germline V CDR1 and CDR2: SQVTM, ANQGSEA. The CDR3 extends over 15 amino acids. The DNA for the CDR3 is TGCAGCGTTGATAGCCCCGGGACAGGGGCCCACGAGCAGTACTTC. Amino acid sequence: CSVDSPGTGAHEQYF.

The chain uses TRBV6-1 and TRBJ1-1; D is ambiguous. Germline lookup yields CDR1 MNHNS and CDR2 SASEGT. CDR3 length equals 13 residues. The ends were cut back, 6 bases at V and 1 base at J, with 9 bases in the middle. CDR3 DNA: TGTGCCAGCAGCCCAACAACGAACACTGAAGCTTTCTTT. Its protein is CASSPTTNTEAFF.

The chain combines TRBV7-2 with TRBJ2-5; no clear D gene. Germline CDR1 SGHTA, CDR2 FQGNSA. The CDR3 totals 14 residues. V lost 1 base and J lost 5, with 11 bases in between. CDR3 DNA: TGTGCCAGCAGCTTAGGAGACCTCCGGGAGACCCAGTACTTC. Its protein is CASSLGDLRETQYF.

This chain connects TRBV12-3 or TRBV12-4 to TRBJ2-7; no clear D gene. The V end lost 5 bases, the J end lost 0 bases, and 8 bases lay between the germline ends. This CDR3 is built from 13 residues. The CDR3 loop reads CASSRYSSYEQYF. CDR3 nucleotide sequence: TGTGCCAGCAGTAGATATAGCTCCTACGAGCAGTACTTC.

In this sample, this clonotype turned up a few times. The chain carries TRBV3-1 and TRBJ2-3; TRBD1 matches 8 bases. Germline CDR1 LGHDT, CDR2 YNNKEL (reference sequence). The CDR3 is 15 amino acids. V lost 4 bases and J lost 6; bases outside the gene matches: 9. The CDR3 sequence is CASSLTGTGGDTQYF. Here the CDR3 DNA reads TGTGCCAGCAGCCTCACTGGGACAGGAGGGGATACGCAGTATTTT.

This chain uses TRBV7-2 with TRBJ2-5; the D gene is possibly TRBD2 (5 bases). Germline V gene data show CDR1 as SGHTA and CDR2 as FQGNSA. V lost 8 bases and J 3 bases, leaving 13 bases between the germline ends. The CDR3 has 13 residues. The CDR3 region is CASAFAGKETQYF. The CDR3 DNA sequence: TGTGCCAGCGCCTTCGCGGGCAAAGAGACCCAGTACTTC.

The CDR3 spells CSVPGSSYNEQFF. CDR3 sequence (DNA): TGCAGCGTTCCGGGGAGCTCCTACAATGAGCAGTTCTTC. The chain couples TRBV29-1 to TRBJ2-1; possibly TRBD2 for D (5 bases). The CDR3 consists of 13 residues. Germline V gives CDR1 SQVTM, CDR2 ANQGSEA. Trimming removed 5 bases at V and 0 bases at J, with 8 bases between.

This clonotype has more than one count but fewer than ten. The rearrangement links TRBV5-1 to TRBJ1-2; D might be TRBD1 (5 bases). This CDR3 spans 14 amino acids. V lost 0 bases and J lost 8, with 14 bases in between. CDR1 is SGHRS and CDR2 is YFSETQ in the germline V gene. For the CDR3, the DNA is TGCGCCAGCAGCTTGGGGACCTTGGGGGACGGCTACACCTTC. Translation: CASSLGTLGDGYTF.

This clonotype was seen only a few times. The chain carries TRBV11-1 and TRBJ2-7, with D possibly matching TRBD1 (5 bases). The germline V gene encodes CDR1 SGHAT and CDR2 FQDESV (reference sequence). The V end was cut by 7 bases, the J end by 7 bases, with 17 bases between. The CDR3 sequence is 13 residues long. The CDR3 reads CASTPMGLNEQYF. CDR3 bases: TGTGCCAGCACCCCAATGGGGCTCAATGAGCAGTACTTC.

This clonotype was counted only a few times. The chain employs TRBV15 and TRBJ2-3, with D hard to call. The ends were cut back, 0 bases at V and 4 bases at J, with 14 bases in the middle. The germline V gene encodes CDR1 LNHNV and CDR2 YYDKDF (reference sequence). The CDR3 spans 16 residues. CDR3 nucleotides: TGTGCCACCAGCAGAGATCGTTCCCGTGGTCCAGATACGCAGTATTTT. Translating it yields CATSRDRSRGPDTQYF.

In the case of this clonotype: No conserved phenylalanine or tryptophan ends this CDR3, so it is likely a read error. V is TRBV7-2 and J is TRBJ2-5; perhaps TRBD1 as D (6 bases). Trimming left V 0 bases short and J 2 bases short, with 13 bases between. The CDR3 runs 16 residues. The V gene's germline CDR1 is SGHTA and CDR2 FQGNSA. The CDR3 sequence: CASSLAGAFIQETQYY. The DNA of the CDR3 is TGTGCCAGCAGCTTAGCGGGGGCCTTTATTCAAGAGACCCAGTACTAC.

The genes are TRBV3-1 and TRBJ2-7, with 7 bases fitting TRBD1. Germline CDR1 is LGHDT and CDR2 is YNNKEL (reference sequence). The CDR3 runs 14 residues. V shed 3 bases and J 3 bases; nucleotides not matched to a gene: 5. In DNA, the CDR3 is TGTGCCAGCAGCCACGGACAGGTTCACTACGAGCAGTACTTC. It encodes CASSHGQVHYEQYF.

The chain has TRBV6-6 and TRBJ2-1; tentative D call: TRBD2 (6 bases). The CDR3 sequence is 15 residues long. V lost 2 bases and J 9 bases, leaving 17 bases between the germline ends. Germline V gene data show CDR1 as MNHNY and CDR2 as SVGAGI (reference sequence). DNA of the CDR3: TGTGCCAGCAGTTACGGTCGAGGGGAGGCTGGTGAGCAGTTCTTC. As protein: CASSYGRGEAGEQFF.

The chain joins TRBV14 to TRBJ2-1; 8 positions agree with TRBD1. CDR3 length: 17 amino acids. Germline CDR1 is SGHDN and CDR2 is FVKESK. The V segment lost 1 base and the J segment 10 bases; nucleotides outside the gene matches: 15. Written as DNA, the CDR3 is TGTGCCAGCAGCCAAGCGGGACAGGTTCGGCTATCCGGGGAGCAGTTCTTC. Translated: CASSQAGQVRLSGEQFF. Filled out from reference TRBV14 and TRBJ2-1, the complete variable domain reads EAGVTQFPSHSVIEKGQTVTLRCDPISGHDNLYWYRRVMGKEIKFLLHFVKESKQDESGMPNNRFLAERTGGTYSTLKVQPAELEDSGVYFCASSQAGQVRLSGEQFFGPGTRLTVL.

The rearrangement links TRBV28 to TRBJ2-1; D may be TRBD2 (5 bases). The V end was cut by 10 bases, the J end by 10 bases, with 17 bases between. This CDR3 is built from 12 residues. The germline V gene encodes CDR1 MDHEN and CDR2 SYDVKM. The CDR3 DNA sequence: TGTGCCATCCGGGGTCAACCATGGGAGCAGTTCTTC. Amino acid sequence: CAIRGQPWEQFF.

V gene TRBV15 combines with J gene TRBJ2-2; 7 nucleotides align to TRBD2. The junction had 5 bases not matched to a gene; V was cut back by 4 bases and J by 6 bases. The V gene's germline CDR1 is LNHNV and CDR2 YYDKDF (reference sequence). This CDR3 is built from 14 residues. CDR3 in DNA: TGTGCCACCAGCATTGGGGGGGACGCCGGGGAGCTGTTTTTT. It translates to CATSIGGDAGELFF.

Worth noting for this clonotype: Since a much larger clone is just one base distant, this may be a read error. This chain joins TRBV29-1 and TRBJ2-7; D gene unclear. V was pared by 4 bases and J by 3 bases, with 7 bases between. Germline V gene data show CDR1 as SQVTM and CDR2 as ANQGSEA. The CDR3 contains 11 residues. As DNA, the CDR3 is TGCAGCGTTGGAGAGGACTACGAGCAGTACTTC. The encoded protein is CSVGEDYEQYF.

This clonotype was recorded a few times. The genes are TRBV6-5 and TRBJ2-7, with D possibly being TRBD1 or TRBD2 (6 bases each). Trimming shortened V by 2 bases and J by 5 bases, and 19 bases separated the two germline ends. Germline CDR1 reads MNHEY; CDR2 reads SVGAGI. This CDR3 has 16 residues. The CDR3 DNA reads TGTGCCAGCAGTTACAGTACAGGGACTTTTTCCCACGAGCAGTACTTC. Translating it yields CASSYSTGTFSHEQYF.

This clonotype was observed a few times. V is TRBV20-1 and J is TRBJ2-7, with 15 bases aligning to TRBD2. V lost 1 base to trimming and J lost 4 bases; unmatched junction nucleotides: 5. CDR1 DFQATT and CDR2 SNEGSKA come from the germline V gene (reference sequence). The CDR3 spans 16 residues. CDR3 coding DNA: TGCAGTGCTAGAGGGACTAGCGGGGGGGGTTGGTACGAGCAGTACTTC. This gives the protein CSARGTSGGGWYEQYF.